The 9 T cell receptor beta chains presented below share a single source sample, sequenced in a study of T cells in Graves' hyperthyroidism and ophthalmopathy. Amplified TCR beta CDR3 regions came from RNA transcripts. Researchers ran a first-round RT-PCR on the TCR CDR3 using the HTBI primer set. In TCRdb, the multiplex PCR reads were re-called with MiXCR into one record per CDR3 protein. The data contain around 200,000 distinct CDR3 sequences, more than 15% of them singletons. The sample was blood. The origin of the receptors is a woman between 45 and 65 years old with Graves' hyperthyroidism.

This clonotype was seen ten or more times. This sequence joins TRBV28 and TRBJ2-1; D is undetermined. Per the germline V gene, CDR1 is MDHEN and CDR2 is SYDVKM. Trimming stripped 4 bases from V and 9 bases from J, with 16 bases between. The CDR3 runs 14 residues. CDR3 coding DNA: TGTGCCAGCAGTTCCCCCCCGCAGCTGCCTGAGCAGTTCTTC. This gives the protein CASSSPPQLPEQFF.

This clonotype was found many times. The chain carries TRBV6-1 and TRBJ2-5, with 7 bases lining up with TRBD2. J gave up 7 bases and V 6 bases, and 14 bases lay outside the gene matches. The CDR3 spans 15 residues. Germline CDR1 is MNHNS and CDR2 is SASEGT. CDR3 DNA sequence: TGTGCCAGCAGCCCCACCGCGGGGGTTCGGGGGACCCAGTACTTC. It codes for CASSPTAGVRGTQYF.

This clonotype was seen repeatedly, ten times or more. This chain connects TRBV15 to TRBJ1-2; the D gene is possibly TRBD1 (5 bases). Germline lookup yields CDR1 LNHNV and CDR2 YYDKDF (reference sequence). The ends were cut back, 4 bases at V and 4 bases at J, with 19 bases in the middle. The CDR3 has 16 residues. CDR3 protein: CATSKSAGGLLYGYTF. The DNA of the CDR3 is TGTGCCACCAGCAAATCTGCCGGGGGTTTGCTCTATGGCTACACCTTC.

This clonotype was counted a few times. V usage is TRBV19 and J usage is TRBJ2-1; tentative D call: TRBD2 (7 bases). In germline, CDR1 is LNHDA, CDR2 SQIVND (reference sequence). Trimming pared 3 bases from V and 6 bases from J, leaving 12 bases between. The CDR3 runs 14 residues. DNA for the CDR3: TGTGCCAGTAGTATGCGGGGGCCTACCAATGAGCAGTTCTTC. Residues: CASSMRGPTNEQFF.

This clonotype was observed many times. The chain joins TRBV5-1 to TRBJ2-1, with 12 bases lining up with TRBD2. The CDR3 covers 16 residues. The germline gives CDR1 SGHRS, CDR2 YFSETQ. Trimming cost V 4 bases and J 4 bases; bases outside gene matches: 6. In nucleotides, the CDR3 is TGCGCCAGCAGCGCAAGGCTAGCGGGGGGGTACAATGAGCAGTTCTTC. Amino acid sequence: CASSARLAGGYNEQFF.

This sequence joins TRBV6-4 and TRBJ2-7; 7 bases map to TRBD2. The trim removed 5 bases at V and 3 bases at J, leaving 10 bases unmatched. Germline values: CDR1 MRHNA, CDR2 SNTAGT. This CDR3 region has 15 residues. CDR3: CASSYPGTNVYEQYF. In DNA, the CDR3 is TGTGCCAGCAGTTACCCCGGGACTAACGTCTACGAGCAGTACTTC.

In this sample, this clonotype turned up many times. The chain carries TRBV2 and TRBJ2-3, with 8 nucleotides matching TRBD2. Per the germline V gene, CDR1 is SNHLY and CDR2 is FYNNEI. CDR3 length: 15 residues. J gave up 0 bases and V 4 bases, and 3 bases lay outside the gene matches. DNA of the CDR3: TGTGCCAGCAGTGTACTAGCGGAAAGCACAGATACGCAGTATTTT. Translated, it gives CASSVLAESTDTQYF.

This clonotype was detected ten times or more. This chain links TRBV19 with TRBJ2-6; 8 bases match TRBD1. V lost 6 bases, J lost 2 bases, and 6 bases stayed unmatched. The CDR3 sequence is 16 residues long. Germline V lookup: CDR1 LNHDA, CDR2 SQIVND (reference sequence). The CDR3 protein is CASREDREAGANVLTF. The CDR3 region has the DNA TGTGCCAGTAGGGAGGACAGGGAAGCTGGGGCCAACGTCCTGACTTTC.

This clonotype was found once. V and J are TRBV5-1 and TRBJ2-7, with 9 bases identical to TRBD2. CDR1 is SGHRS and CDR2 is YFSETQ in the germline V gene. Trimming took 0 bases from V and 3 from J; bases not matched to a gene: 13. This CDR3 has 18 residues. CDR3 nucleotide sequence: TGCGCCAGCAGCTTGGTGGTAGCGGGGGTATACAGCGACTACGAGCAGTACTTC. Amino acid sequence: CASSLVVAGVYSDYEQYF. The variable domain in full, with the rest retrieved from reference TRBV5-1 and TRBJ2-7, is KAGVTQTPRYLIKTRGQQVTLSCSPISGHRSVSWYQQTPGQGLQFLFEYFSETQRNKGNFPGRFSGRQFSNSRSEMNVSTLELGDSALYLCASSLVVAGVYSDYEQYFGPGTRLTVT.